This passage covers 5 T cell receptor beta chains from one sample sequenced in a study of identifying expanded T cells in peripheral blood. TCRdb's table, derived via immunoSEQ multiplex PCR, lists solely in-frame clones and lacks some. The sample contains some 72,000 clones, roughly 90% of which appear only once. Sequencing was done on a sample of blood. These TCRs come from a person aged 18 to 70 in good health.

This clone came up once. The chain uses TRBV11-2 and TRBJ2-5; 8 nucleotides agree with TRBD1. The CDR3 sequence is 14 residues long. Germline V gene sequence: CDR1 SGHAT, CDR2 FQNNGV. V lost 4 bases, J lost 0 bases, and 1 base stayed unmatched. CDR3 DNA sequence: TGTGCCAGCAGCTCACAGGGGGACCAAGAGACCCAGTACTTC. This gives the protein CASSSQGDQETQYF.

This chain links TRBV29-1 with TRBJ2-7; perhaps TRBD2 as D (7 bases). The CDR3 length is 12 residues. Germline CDR1 reads SQVTM; CDR2 reads ANQGSEA. V was shortened by 7 bases and J by 4 bases, with 14 bases between the two germline ends. The CDR3 reads CSARGAGYEQYF. The CDR3 region has the DNA TGCAGCGCCCGGGGGGCCGGGTACGAGCAGTACTTC.

The chain employs TRBV19 and TRBJ1-2, with 8 bases matching TRBD1. After removal of 5 bases from V and 3 bases from J, the junction contained 2 bases not matched to a gene. Germline V gene data show CDR1 as LNHDA and CDR2 as SQIVND (reference sequence). This CDR3 contains 13 residues. In nucleotides, the CDR3 is TGTGCCAGTAGTTTGACAGGGGACTATGGCTACACCTTC. Translated, it gives CASSLTGDYGYTF.

The J gene is TRBJ1-5, the V gene TRBV4-2; tentative D call: TRBD1 (6 bases). The V end lost 1 base, the J end lost 7 bases, and 14 bases lay between the germline ends. The CDR3 spans 15 residues. Germline CDR1 LGHNA, CDR2 YNFKEQ. The CDR3 loop reads CASSQAGGQGQPQHF. CDR3 nucleotide sequence: TGTGCCAGCAGCCAAGCGGGGGGGCAAGGGCAGCCCCAGCATTTT.

The chain links TRBV6-1 to TRBJ2-7; TRBD2 is a possible D gene (6 bases). The CDR3 is 15 residues long. V shed 7 bases and J shed 2 bases, with 18 bases lying between them. Germline lookup yields CDR1 MNHNS and CDR2 SASEGT. The CDR3 loop is CASKDTGRPTYEQYF. CDR3 in DNA: TGTGCCAGCAAAGACACTGGGAGGCCCACCTACGAGCAGTACTTC.